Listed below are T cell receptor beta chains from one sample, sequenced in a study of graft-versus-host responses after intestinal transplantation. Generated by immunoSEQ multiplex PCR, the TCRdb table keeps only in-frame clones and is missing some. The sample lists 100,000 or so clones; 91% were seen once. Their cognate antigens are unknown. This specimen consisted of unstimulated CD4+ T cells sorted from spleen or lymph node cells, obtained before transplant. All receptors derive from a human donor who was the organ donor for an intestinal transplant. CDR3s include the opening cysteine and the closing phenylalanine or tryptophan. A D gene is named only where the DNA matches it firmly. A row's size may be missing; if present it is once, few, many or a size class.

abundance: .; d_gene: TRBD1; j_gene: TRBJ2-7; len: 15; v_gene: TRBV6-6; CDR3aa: CASSYQGTVGDEQYF; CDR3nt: TGTGCCAGCAGTTACCAGGGGACAGTGGGGGACGAGCAGTACTTC
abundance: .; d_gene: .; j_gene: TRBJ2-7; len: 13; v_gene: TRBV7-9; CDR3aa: CASSFRVAYEQYF; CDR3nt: TGTGCCAGCAGCTTCCGGGTAGCCTACGAGCAGTACTTC
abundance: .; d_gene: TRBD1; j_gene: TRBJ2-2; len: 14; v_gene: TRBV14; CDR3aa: CASSQVRGPGELFF; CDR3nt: TGTGCCAGCAGCCAAGTAAGGGGGCCCGGGGAGCTGTTTTTT
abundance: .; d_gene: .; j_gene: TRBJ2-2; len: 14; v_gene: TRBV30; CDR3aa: CAWSVPPYTGELFF; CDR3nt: TGTGCCTGGAGTGTTCCCCCCTACACCGGGGAGCTGTTTTTT
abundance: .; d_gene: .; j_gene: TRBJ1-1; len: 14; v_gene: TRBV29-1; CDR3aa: CSALGGVGYTEAFF; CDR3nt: TGCAGCGCCCTAGGGGGTGTAGGGTACACTGAAGCTTTCTTT
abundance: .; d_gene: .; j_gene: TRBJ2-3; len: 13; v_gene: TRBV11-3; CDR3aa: CASSFSSTDTQYF; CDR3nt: TGTGCCAGCAGCTTTTCTAGTACAGATACGCAGTATTTT
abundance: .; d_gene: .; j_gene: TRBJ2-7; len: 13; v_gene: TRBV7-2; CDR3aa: CASSPRLDHEQYF; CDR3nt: TGTGCCAGCAGCCCGAGACTAGACCACGAGCAGTACTTC
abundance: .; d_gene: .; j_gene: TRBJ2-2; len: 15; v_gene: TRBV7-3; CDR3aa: CASSSYLGGTGELFF; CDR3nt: TGTGCCAGCAGCTCCTATCTCGGGGGAACCGGGGAGCTGTTTTTT
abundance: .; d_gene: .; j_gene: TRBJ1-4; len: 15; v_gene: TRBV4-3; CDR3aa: CASSQEGRGGEKLFF; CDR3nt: TGCGCCAGCAGCCAAGAAGGAAGGGGAGGGGAAAAACTGTTTTTT
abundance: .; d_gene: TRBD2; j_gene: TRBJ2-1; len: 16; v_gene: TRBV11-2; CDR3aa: CASSSRSGDSYNEQFF; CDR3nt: TGTGCCAGCAGCTCGCGTAGCGGGGACTCCTACAATGAGCAGTTCTTC
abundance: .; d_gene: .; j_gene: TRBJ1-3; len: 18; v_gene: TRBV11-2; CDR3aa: CASSLDPGGQYSGNTIYF; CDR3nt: TGTGCCAGCAGCTTGGACCCCGGGGGGCAGTACTCTGGAAACACCATATATTTT
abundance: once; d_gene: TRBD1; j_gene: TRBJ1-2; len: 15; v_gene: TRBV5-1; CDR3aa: CASSLDGQGNYGYTF; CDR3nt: TGCGCCAGCAGCTTGGATGGACAGGGGAACTATGGCTACACCTTC
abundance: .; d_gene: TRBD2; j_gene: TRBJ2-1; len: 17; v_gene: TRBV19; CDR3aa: CASSIGSSGGAGNEQFF; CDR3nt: TGTGCCAGTAGTATAGGGAGTAGCGGGGGGGCCGGGAATGAGCAGTTCTTC
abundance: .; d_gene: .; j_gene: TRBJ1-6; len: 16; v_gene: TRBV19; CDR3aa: CASSIVIDTARSPLHF; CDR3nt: TGTGCCAGTAGTATAGTGATAGACACCGCAAGATCACCCCTCCACTTT
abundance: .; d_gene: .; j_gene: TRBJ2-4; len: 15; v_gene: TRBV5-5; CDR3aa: CASSATQVAKNIQYF; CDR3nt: TGTGCCAGCAGCGCCACGCAGGTAGCCAAAAACATTCAGTACTTC
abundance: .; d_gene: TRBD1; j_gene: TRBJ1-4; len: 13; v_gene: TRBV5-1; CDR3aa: CASSKGQNEKLFF; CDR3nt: TGCGCCAGCAGCAAGGGACAGAATGAAAAACTGTTTTTT
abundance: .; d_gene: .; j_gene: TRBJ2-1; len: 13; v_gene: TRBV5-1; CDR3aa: CASRPTPYNEQFF; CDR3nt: TGCGCCAGCAGGCCGACACCTTACAATGAGCAGTTCTTC
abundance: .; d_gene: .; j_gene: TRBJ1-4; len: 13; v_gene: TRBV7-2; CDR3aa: CASSPTGSGKLFF; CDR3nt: TGTGCCAGCAGTCCTACAGGGTCTGGAAAACTGTTTTTT
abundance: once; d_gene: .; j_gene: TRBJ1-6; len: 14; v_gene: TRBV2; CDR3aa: CASSLTPFHSPLHF; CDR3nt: TGTGCCAGCAGCCTCACACCGTTCCATTCACCCCTCCACTTT
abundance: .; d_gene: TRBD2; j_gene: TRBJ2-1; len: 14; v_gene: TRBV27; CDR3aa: CATMTGTRGMAQFF; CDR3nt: TGTGCCACGATGACCGGGACTAGGGGGATGGCGCAGTTCTTC
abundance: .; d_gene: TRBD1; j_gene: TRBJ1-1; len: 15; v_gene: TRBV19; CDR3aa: CASSPSTGVNTEAFF; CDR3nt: TGTGCCAGTAGTCCTTCCACAGGGGTGAACACTGAAGCTTTCTTT
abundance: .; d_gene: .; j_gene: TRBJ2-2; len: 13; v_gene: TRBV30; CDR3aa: CAWSVMSTGELFF; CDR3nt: TGTGCCTGGAGTGTAATGAGCACCGGGGAGCTGTTTTTT
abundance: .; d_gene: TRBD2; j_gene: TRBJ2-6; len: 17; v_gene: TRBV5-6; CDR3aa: CASSPKPGGPGANVLTF; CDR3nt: TGTGCCAGCAGCCCCAAGCCGGGGGGACCGGGGGCCAACGTCCTGACTTTC
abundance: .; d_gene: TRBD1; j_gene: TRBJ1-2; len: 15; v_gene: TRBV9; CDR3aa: CASSVARTGPYGYTF; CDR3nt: TGTGCCAGCAGCGTAGCTCGGACAGGGCCTTATGGCTACACCTTC
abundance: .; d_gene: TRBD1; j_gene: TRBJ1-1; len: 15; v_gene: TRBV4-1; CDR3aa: CASSQGDRGWTEAFF; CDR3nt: TGCGCCAGCAGCCAAGGGGACAGGGGTTGGACTGAAGCTTTCTTT
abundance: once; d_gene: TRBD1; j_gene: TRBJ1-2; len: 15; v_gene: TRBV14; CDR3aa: CASSRPGQGAPGYTF; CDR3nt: TGTGCCAGCAGCCGGCCGGGACAGGGCGCGCCGGGCTACACCTTC
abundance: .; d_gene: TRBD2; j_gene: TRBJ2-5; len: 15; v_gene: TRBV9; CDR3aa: CASSPRVRGGETQYF; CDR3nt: TGTGCCAGCAGCCCCCGGGTGCGGGGGGGAGAGACCCAGTACTTC
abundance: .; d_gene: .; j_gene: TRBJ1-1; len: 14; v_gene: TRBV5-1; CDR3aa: CASSSLGARAEAFF; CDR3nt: TGCGCCAGCAGCTCGTTGGGGGCGCGGGCTGAAGCTTTCTTT
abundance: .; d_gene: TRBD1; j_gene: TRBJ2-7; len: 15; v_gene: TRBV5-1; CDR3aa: CARSEWDRGSHEQYF; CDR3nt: TGCGCCAGAAGTGAATGGGACAGGGGATCCCACGAGCAGTACTTC
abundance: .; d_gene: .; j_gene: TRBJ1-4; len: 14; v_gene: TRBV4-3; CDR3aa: CASSRAATNEKLFF; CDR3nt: TGCGCCAGCAGCCGGGCCGCAACTAATGAAAAACTGTTTTTT
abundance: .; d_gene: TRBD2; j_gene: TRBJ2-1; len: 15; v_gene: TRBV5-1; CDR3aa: CASSTGLAPYNEQFF; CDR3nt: TGCGCCAGCTCCACGGGACTAGCGCCATACAATGAGCAGTTCTTC
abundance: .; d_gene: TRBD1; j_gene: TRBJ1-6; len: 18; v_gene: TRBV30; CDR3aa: CAWSVPDRALSYNSPLHF; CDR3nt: TGTGCCTGGAGTGTTCCGGACAGGGCTTTATCCTATAATTCACCCCTCCACTTT
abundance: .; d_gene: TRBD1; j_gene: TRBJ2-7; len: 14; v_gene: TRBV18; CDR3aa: CASSQKGASYEQYF; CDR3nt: TGTGCCAGCTCCCAAAAGGGGGCGAGCTACGAGCAGTACTTC
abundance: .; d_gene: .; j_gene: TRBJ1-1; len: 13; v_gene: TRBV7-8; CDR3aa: CASSMKQNTEAFF; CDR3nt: TGTGCCAGCAGCATGAAACAAAACACTGAAGCTTTCTTT
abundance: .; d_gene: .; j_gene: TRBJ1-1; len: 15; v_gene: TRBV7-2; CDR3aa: CASSPSPNRDTEAFF; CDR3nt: TGTGCCAGCAGCCCGAGCCCGAACAGGGACACTGAAGCTTTCTTT
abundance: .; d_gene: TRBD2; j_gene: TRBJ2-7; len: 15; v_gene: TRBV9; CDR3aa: CASSATPSGSYEQYF; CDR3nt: TGTGCCAGCAGCGCCACCCCTAGCGGCTCCTACGAGCAGTACTTC
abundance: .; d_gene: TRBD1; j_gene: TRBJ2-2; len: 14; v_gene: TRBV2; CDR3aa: CASRGTGGVGELFF; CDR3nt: TGTGCCAGCAGGGGGACAGGGGGGGTCGGGGAGCTGTTTTTT
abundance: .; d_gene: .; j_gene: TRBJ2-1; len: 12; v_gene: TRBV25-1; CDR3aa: CASSVRYNEQFF; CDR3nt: TGTGCCAGCAGTGTACGGTACAATGAGCAGTTCTTC
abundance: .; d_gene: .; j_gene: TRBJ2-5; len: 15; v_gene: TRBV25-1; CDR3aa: CASSDTTRYQETQYF; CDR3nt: TGTGCCAGCAGTGACACTACACGGTACCAAGAGACCCAGTACTTC
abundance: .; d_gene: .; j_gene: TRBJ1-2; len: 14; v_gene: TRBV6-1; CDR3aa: CASSEAPGVYGYTF; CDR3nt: TGTGCCAGCAGTGAAGCGCCCGGGGTCTATGGCTACACCTTC
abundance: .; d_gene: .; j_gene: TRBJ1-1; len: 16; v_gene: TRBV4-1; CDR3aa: CASSQDGGGWNTEAFF; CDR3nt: TGCGCCAGCAGCCAAGATGGGGGGGGCTGGAACACTGAAGCTTTCTTT
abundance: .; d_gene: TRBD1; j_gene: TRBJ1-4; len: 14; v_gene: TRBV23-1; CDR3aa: CASRTGATNEKLFF; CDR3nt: TGCGCCAGCAGGACAGGGGCAACTAATGAAAAACTGTTTTTT
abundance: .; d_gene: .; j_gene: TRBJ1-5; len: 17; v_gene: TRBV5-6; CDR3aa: CASSHSRTRYSNQPQHF; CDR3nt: TGTGCCAGCAGCCATAGTAGGACAAGATATAGCAATCAGCCCCAGCATTTT
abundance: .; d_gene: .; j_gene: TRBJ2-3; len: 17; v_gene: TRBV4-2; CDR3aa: CASSLRGSVSSTDTQYF; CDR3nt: TGTGCCAGCAGCCTCCGAGGATCAGTTTCTAGCACAGATACGCAGTATTTT
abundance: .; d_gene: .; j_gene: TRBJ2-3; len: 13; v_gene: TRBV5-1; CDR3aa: CATKGLDLDSQYF; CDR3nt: TGCGCCACCAAGGGACTGGACCTGGATTCGCAGTATTTT
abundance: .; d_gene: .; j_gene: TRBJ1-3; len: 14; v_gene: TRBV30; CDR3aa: CAWSDPGTGNTIYF; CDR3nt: TGTGCCTGGAGCGACCCCGGGACAGGAAACACCATATATTTT
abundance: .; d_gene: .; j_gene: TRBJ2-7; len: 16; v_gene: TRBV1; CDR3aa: CTSSPQGRESSYEQYF; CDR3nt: TGCACCAGCAGCCCCCAGGGGCGGGAGAGCTCCTACGAGCAGTACTTC
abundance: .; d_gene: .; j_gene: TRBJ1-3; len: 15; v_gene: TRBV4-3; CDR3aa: CASSQIQGSGNTIYF; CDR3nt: TGCGCCAGCAGCCAGATACAGGGCTCTGGAAACACCATATATTTT
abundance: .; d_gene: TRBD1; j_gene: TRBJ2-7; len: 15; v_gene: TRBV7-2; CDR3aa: CASSLAGTGQHEQYF; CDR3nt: TGTGCCAGCAGCTTAGCCGGGACAGGGCAACACGAGCAGTACTTC
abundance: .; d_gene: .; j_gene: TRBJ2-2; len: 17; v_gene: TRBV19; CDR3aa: CASSIDRTVPLTGELFF; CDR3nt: TGTGCCAGTAGTATAGATCGGACAGTCCCTCTCACCGGGGAGCTGTTTTTT
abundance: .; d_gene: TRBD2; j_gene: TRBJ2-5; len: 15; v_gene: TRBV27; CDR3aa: CASSLTSGRLETQYF; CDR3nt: TGTGCCAGCAGTTTAACGAGCGGGAGGTTGGAGACCCAGTACTTC
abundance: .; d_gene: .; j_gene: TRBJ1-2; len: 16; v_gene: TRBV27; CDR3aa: CASSLVQAPSIYGYTF; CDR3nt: TGTGCCAGCAGTTTAGTACAGGCCCCCTCCATCTATGGCTACACCTTC
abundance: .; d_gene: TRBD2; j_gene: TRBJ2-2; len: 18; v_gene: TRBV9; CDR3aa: CASSVGPSGGNFAGELFF; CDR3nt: TGTGCCAGCAGCGTAGGTCCTAGCGGGGGGAATTTTGCCGGGGAGCTGTTTTTT
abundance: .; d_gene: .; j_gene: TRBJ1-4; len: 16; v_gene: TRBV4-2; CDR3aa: CASSQGTGTGYEKLFF; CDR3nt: TGTGCCAGCAGCCAGGGGACCGGGACTGGGTATGAAAAACTGTTTTTT
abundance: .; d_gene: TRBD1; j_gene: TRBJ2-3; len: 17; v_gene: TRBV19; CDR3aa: CASSLIVGTGSTDTQYF; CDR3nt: TGTGCCAGTAGTTTAATTGTGGGGACAGGGAGCACAGATACGCAGTATTTT
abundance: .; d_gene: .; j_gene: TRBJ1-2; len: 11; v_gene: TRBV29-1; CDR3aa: CSVRIGDGYTF; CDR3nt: TGCAGCGTACGGATAGGGGATGGCTACACCTTC
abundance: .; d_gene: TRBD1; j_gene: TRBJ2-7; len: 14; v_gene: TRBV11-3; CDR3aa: CASSPDRAPYEQYF; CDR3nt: TGTGCCAGCAGCCCTGACAGGGCCCCCTACGAGCAGTACTTC
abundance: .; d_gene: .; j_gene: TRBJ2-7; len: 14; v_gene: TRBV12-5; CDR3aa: CASGYDRTTYEQYF; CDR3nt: TGTGCTAGTGGATACGACAGGACCACCTACGAGCAGTACTTC
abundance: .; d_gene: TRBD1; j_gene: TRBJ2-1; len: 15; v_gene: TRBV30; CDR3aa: CAWSVQTTTGGEQFF; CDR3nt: TGTGCCTGGAGTGTACAGACTACGACAGGGGGCGAGCAGTTCTTC